This passage covers 30 T cell receptor beta chains from one sample sequenced in a study of blood T cell repertoires in COVID-19 (dated by TCRdb to about 2020). Library method: the immunoSEQ multiplex PCR assay. TCRdb took over this immuneACCESS table, retaining in-frame rearrangements with V and J assigned. Such tables are incomplete; in checked studies, under half of the missing clones stem from an unresolved V gene, and the remainder is unexplained. The sample table holds some 66,000 clones, of which approximately 93% were seen once. Jointly, the top ten make up around 2.6% of the sample. What was sequenced was peripheral blood. These receptors were collected from a man in his 70s with active COVID-19.

The chain has TRBV4-1 and TRBJ2-1; TRBD1 matches at 7 bases. The CDR3 covers 13 residues. Trimming at V came to 6 bases and at J to 4 bases, leaving 3 bases not matched to a gene. The germline CDR1 and CDR2 sequences are MGHRA and YSYEKL. The CDR3 reads CASSRRGYNEQFF. The CDR3 DNA is TGCGCCAGCAGTCGCAGGGGGTACAATGAGCAGTTCTTC.

The V and J genes are TRBV3-1 (or the pseudogene TRBV3-2) and TRBJ2-1; TRBD2 matches at 7 bases. The CDR3 has 16 residues. Looked up from germline, CDR1 is LGHDT and CDR2 is YNNKEL (reference sequence). V lost 5 bases to trimming and J lost 5 bases; unmatched junction nucleotides: 12. The CDR3 protein is CASSSILARRDNEQFF. For the CDR3, the DNA is TGTGCCAGCAGCTCCATACTAGCGAGGCGCGACAATGAGCAGTTCTTC.

V usage is TRBV28 and J usage is TRBJ2-1; TRBD2 agrees at 7 bases. This CDR3 has 15 residues. In germline, CDR1 is MDHEN, CDR2 SYDVKM. V lost 3 bases to trimming and J lost 4 bases; unmatched junction nucleotides: 6. In DNA form, the CDR3 reads TGTGCCAGCAGTTTCGCCAGCGGGGAGTACAATGAGCAGTTCTTC. Its translation: CASSFASGEYNEQFF. The entire variable domain, with the rest obtained from reference TRBV28 and TRBJ2-1, is as follows: DVKVTQSSRYLVKRTGEKVFLECVQDMDHENMFWYRQDPGLGLRLIYFSYDVKMKEKGDIPEGYSVSREKKERFSLILESASTNQTSMYLCASSFASGEYNEQFFGPGTRLTVL.

This rearrangement joins TRBV9 to TRBJ2-7; D perhaps matches TRBD2 (7 bases). Trimming stripped 4 bases from V and 5 bases from J, with 19 bases between. The CDR3 is 15 amino acids. CDR1 SGDLS and CDR2 YYNGEE come from the germline V gene. The chain's CDR3 is CASSKGGEIGHEQYV. CDR3 nucleotides: TGTGCCAGCAGCAAAGGGGGGGAAATTGGCCACGAGCAGTACGTC.

The V and J genes are TRBV6-6 and TRBJ2-7, with 11 bases lining up with TRBD1. V was pared by 0 bases and J by 3 bases, with 1 base of the junction left unmatched. The CDR3 spans 15 residues. Germline V gene sequence: CDR1 MNHNY, CDR2 SVGAGI (reference sequence). The CDR3 here is CASSYSGTGGYEQYV. Written as DNA, the CDR3 is TGTGCCAGCAGTTACTCAGGGACAGGGGGCTACGAGCAGTACGTC.

The chain joins TRBV18 to TRBJ1-1; TRBD1 agrees at 10 bases. V trimming: 3 bases; J trimming: 0 bases; junction bases outside the gene matches: 1. Germline-derived CDR1 and CDR2 are KGHSH and LQKENI. The CDR3 sequence is 15 residues long. The CDR3: CASSPGQGLNTEAFF. The CDR3 coding sequence is TGTGCCAGCTCACCGGGACAGGGGTTGAACACTGAAGCTTTCTTT.

The chain employs TRBV5-1 and TRBJ1-1; TRBD1 aligns across 9 bases. Trimming cost V 4 bases and J 2 bases; bases outside gene matches: 12. This CDR3 region has 17 residues. Per germline, CDR1 SGHRS and CDR2 YFSETQ. The CDR3 DNA follows: TGCGCCAGCAGCGTTGGGGACAGGGTTCTGGGAAACACTGAAGCTTTCTTT. Translation gives CASSVGDRVLGNTEAFF.

V and J are TRBV21-1 and TRBJ1-5; TRBD1, the D gene given by the table, was not confirmed from the DNA. TRBV21-1 is a known pseudogene. CDR3 size: 17 residues. The CDR3 nucleotides are TGTGCCAGCAGCCGGCGGACAGGGGGATTTAGCAATCAGCCCCAGCATTTT. It encodes CASSRRTGGFSNQPQHF.

The chain recombines TRBV5-4 with TRBJ2-3, with 10 bases lining up with TRBD2. Germline V CDR1 and CDR2: SGHNT, YYREEE (reference sequence). The CDR3 totals 16 residues. Trimming cost V 2 bases and J 3 bases; bases outside gene matches: 6. As DNA, the CDR3 is TGTGCCAGCAGCTTCGGAGCGGGGGGGCGGACAGATACGCAGTATTTT. Translation: CASSFGAGGRTDTQYF.

This chain uses TRBV6-5 with TRBJ2-7, with 8 bases aligning to TRBD1. V shed 8 bases, J shed 2 bases, and the junction held 5 bases outside the gene matches. The CDR3 spans 13 residues. CDR1 is MNHEY and CDR2 is SVGAGI in the germline V gene. CDR3 region: CASARDRTYEQYF. The CDR3 DNA sequence: TGTGCCAGCGCCCGGGACAGGACCTACGAGCAGTACTTC.

The chain recombines TRBV10-1 with TRBJ2-1, with a possible D match to TRBD2 (6 bases). Between the trimmed V and J ends, which lost 7 bases and 4 bases, there was a span of 17 bases. Per the germline V gene, CDR1 is WNHNN and CDR2 is SYGVQD (reference sequence). The CDR3 is 15 residues long. The CDR3 region is CASTRDLGGYNEQFF. The CDR3, as DNA: TGCGCCAGCACCCGGGACCTAGGAGGGTACAATGAGCAGTTCTTC.

The chain uses TRBV5-8 and TRBJ1-3; 9 bases align to TRBD1. The CDR3 is 17 residues long. Germline assignment: CDR1 SGHTS and CDR2 YDEGEE. V was pared by 3 bases and J by 4 bases, with 11 bases of the junction left unmatched. The CDR3 protein is CASSSGAGTGSGNTIYF. CDR3 DNA sequence: TGTGCCAGCAGCTCCGGAGCCGGGACAGGGTCGGGAAACACCATATATTTT. The complete variable domain, with remaining parts taken from reference TRBV5-8 and TRBJ1-3, reads EAGVTQSPTHLIKTRGQQATLRCSPISGHTSVYWYQQALGLGLQFLLWYDEGEERNRGNFPPRFSGRQFPNYSSELNVNALELEDSALYLCASSSGAGTGSGNTIYFGEGSWLTVV.

The chain employs TRBV4-2 and TRBJ2-3; D remains unclear. Trimming took 2 bases from V and 0 from J, leaving 3 bases between them. The CDR3 runs 13 residues. Germline CDR1 LGHNA, CDR2 YNFKEQ. The CDR3 DNA reads as TGTGCCAGCAGCCAACTTAGCACAGATACGCAGTATTTT. This gives the protein CASSQLSTDTQYF.

V gene TRBV11-2 combines with J gene TRBJ2-5; 9 bases fit TRBD1. The CDR3 has 15 amino acids. Germline V CDR1 and CDR2: SGHAT, FQNNGV. The junction had 9 bases not matched to a gene; V was cut back by 5 bases and J by 5 bases. The CDR3 region is CASSLNGQGSETQYF. CDR3 bases: TGTGCCAGCAGCCTAAACGGACAGGGGAGTGAGACCCAGTACTTC.

J is TRBJ2-3 and V is TRBV18; D is ambiguous. The CDR3 sequence is 13 residues long. Germline-derived CDR1 and CDR2 are KGHSH and LQKENI. With 3 bases removed from V and 5 bases from J, the gap between germline ends came to 9 bases. As DNA, the CDR3 is TGTGCCAGCTCACCCAAATCGGTAGATACGCAGTATTTT. Residues: CASSPKSVDTQYF.

J is TRBJ2-3 and V is TRBV5-5, with 12 bases aligning to TRBD2. This CDR3 is built from 16 residues. V lost 5 bases and J lost 2; bases outside the gene matches: 6. Germline loops: CDR1 SGHKS, CDR2 YYEKEE (reference sequence). Here the CDR3 reads CASRFRLAGATDTQYF. The CDR3 coding sequence is TGTGCCAGCAGATTCCGACTAGCGGGGGCCACAGATACGCAGTATTTT.

This chain links TRBV5-1 with TRBJ2-3, with D possibly TRBD2 on 6 matching bases. Trimming shortened V by 7 bases and J by 4 bases, and 13 bases separated the two germline ends. Per germline, CDR1 SGHRS and CDR2 YFSETQ. The CDR3 runs to 13 residues. CDR3 bases: TGCGCCAGCGCGGGGCTAGCCCCAGATACGCAGTATTTT. This codes for CASAGLAPDTQYF.

This rearrangement joins TRBV10-3 to TRBJ2-1; 9 bases are shared with TRBD1. V was clipped by 6 bases and J by 8 bases; unmatched bases: 8. The CDR3 contains 14 residues. Germline V gene sequence: CDR1 ENHRY, CDR2 SYGVKD. For the CDR3, the DNA is TGTGCCATCAGGCCGGGACAGGGTGTACATGAGCAGTTCTTC. Translating gives CAIRPGQGVHEQFF.

V usage is TRBV11-3 and J usage is TRBJ1-4; 9 nucleotides align to TRBD1. In germline, CDR1 is SGHNT, CDR2 YENEEA. V shed 4 bases and J 2 bases; nucleotides not matched to a gene: 14. This CDR3 has 19 amino acids. The CDR3 is CASSSIGTGRRRTNEKLFF. The CDR3 nucleotides read TGTGCCAGCAGCTCAATCGGGACAGGGCGCCGTAGGACTAATGAAAAACTGTTTTTT.

This chain joins TRBV6-5 and TRBJ1-2, with D uncertain. The germline CDR1 and CDR2 sequences are MNHEY and SVGAGI. Trimming cost V 6 bases and J 0 bases, with 8 bases left between them. The CDR3 has 13 amino acids. The CDR3 DNA sequence: TGTGCCAGCAGAGAGACTGCTAACTATGGCTACACCTTC. Amino acid sequence: CASRETANYGYTF.

V and J are TRBV19 and TRBJ2-3; TRBD1 agrees at 12 bases. V shed 7 bases, J shed 4 bases, and the junction held 12 bases outside the gene matches. CDR3 length: 17 residues. Germline V CDR1 and CDR2: LNHDA, SQIVND (reference sequence). Here the CDR3 reads CASTGTGGLVRPDTQYF. DNA for the CDR3: TGTGCCAGTACTGGGACAGGGGGCCTCGTCCGCCCAGATACGCAGTATTTT.

This chain uses TRBV6-5 with TRBJ2-7, with D possibly TRBD1 on 5 matching bases. Trimming removed 2 bases at V and 0 bases at J, with 11 bases between. Per germline, CDR1 MNHEY and CDR2 SVGAGI. CDR3 length equals 15 residues. The CDR3 bases are TGTGCCAGCAGTTACCGACAGTCCTCCTCCTACGAGCAGTACGTC. Translating it yields CASSYRQSSSYEQYV.

V gene TRBV3-1 (or the pseudogene TRBV3-2) combines with J gene TRBJ1-2; possible D gene TRBD1, 5 bases. V was cut by 4 bases and J by 8 bases, with 14 bases left in between. The CDR3 is 13 amino acids. Germline V lookup: CDR1 LGHDT, CDR2 YNNKEL (reference sequence). CDR3 DNA sequence: TGTGCCAGCAGCCCGGCACAGGAGCGAGGCTACACCTTC. It specifies CASSPAQERGYTF.

This clone was seen once. This chain joins TRBV10-3 and TRBJ1-1; 8 bases line up with TRBD1. Trimming cost V 7 bases and J 3 bases; bases outside gene matches: 4. The germline V gene has CDR1 ENHRY and CDR2 SYGVKD. The CDR3 totals 13 residues. The chain's CDR3 is CAITKTGDTEAFF. The CDR3 region has the DNA TGTGCCATCACTAAGACAGGGGACACTGAAGCTTTCTTT.

The rearrangement uses TRBV5-8 and TRBJ2-2, with D maybe TRBD2 (6 bases). The germline gives CDR1 SGHTS, CDR2 YDEGEE. V was trimmed by 1 base and J by 5 bases, leaving 12 bases between them. This CDR3 is built from 15 residues. CDR3 bases: TGTGCCAGCAGCTTGTCGGGTCGGGGGACCGGGGAGCTGTTTTTT. Its translation: CASSLSGRGTGELFF. Full variable domain (rest looked up from reference TRBV5-8 and TRBJ2-2): EAGVTQSPTHLIKTRGQQATLRCSPISGHTSVYWYQQALGLGLQFLLWYDEGEERNRGNFPPRFSGRQFPNYSSELNVNALELEDSALYLCASSLSGRGTGELFFGEGSRLTVL.

The gene calls are TRBV6-6 and TRBJ2-1, with a tentative D call TRBD1 (6 bases). This CDR3 region has 14 residues. The germline gives CDR1 MNHNY, CDR2 SVGAGI (reference sequence). V lost 5 bases and J 0 bases, leaving 8 bases between the germline ends. CDR3 region: CASSTDSSYNEQFF. In DNA form, the CDR3 reads TGTGCCAGCAGTACGGACAGCTCCTACAATGAGCAGTTCTTC.

The V and J genes are TRBV28 and TRBJ1-1; no definite D call. The CDR3 is made up of 11 amino acids. V was pared by 3 bases and J by 7 bases, with 6 bases between. Looked up from germline, CDR1 is MDHEN and CDR2 is SYDVKM. The CDR3 sequence is CASSLRVEAFF. The CDR3, as DNA: TGTGCCAGCAGTTTGAGGGTTGAAGCTTTCTTT.

The J gene is TRBJ1-4, the V gene TRBV19, with TRBD1 identical over 10 bases. This CDR3 spans 14 amino acids. J was trimmed by 8 bases and V by 4 bases; bases with no gene match: 4. The germline V gene has CDR1 LNHDA and CDR2 SQIVND (reference sequence). The CDR3 spells CASSRQGAGEKLFF. In nucleotides, the CDR3 is TGTGCCAGTAGTAGACAGGGGGCAGGCGAAAAACTGTTTTTT. Complete variable domain (other parts from reference TRBV19 and TRBJ1-4): DGGITQSPKYLFRKEGQNVTLSCEQNLNHDAMYWYRQDPGQGLRLIYYSQIVNDFQKGDIAEGYSVSREKKESFPLTVTSAQKNPTAFYLCASSRQGAGEKLFFGSGTQLSVL.

The chain couples TRBV13 to TRBJ2-5; TRBD1 is a possible D gene (6 bases). There are 14 residues in the CDR3. The germline V gene has CDR1 PRHDT and CDR2 FYEKMQ (reference sequence). V dropped 3 bases and J dropped 0 bases, with 8 bases sitting between them. The CDR3: CASSFEGDQETQYF. CDR3 in DNA: TGTGCCAGCAGCTTTGAGGGGGACCAAGAGACCCAGTACTTC. The full variable domain, with the rest looked up from reference TRBV13 and TRBJ2-5, is AAGVIQSPRHLIKEKRETATLKCYPIPRHDTVYWYQQGPGQDPQFLISFYEKMQSDKGSIPDRFSAQQFSDYHSELNMSSLELGDSALYFCASSFEGDQETQYFGPGTRLLVL.

This clone was recorded only once. The chain employs TRBV10-3 and TRBJ2-2; 13 positions match TRBD2. The germline gives CDR1 ENHRY, CDR2 SYGVKD. V trimming: 4 bases; J trimming: 6 bases; junction bases outside the gene matches: 17. The CDR3 runs 20 residues. The DNA of the CDR3 is TGTGCCATCAGTGGCGAGACTAGCGGGGGGCCAACGCGGGGGCCCGGGGAGCTGTTTTTT. Protein sequence: CAISGETSGGPTRGPGELFF.